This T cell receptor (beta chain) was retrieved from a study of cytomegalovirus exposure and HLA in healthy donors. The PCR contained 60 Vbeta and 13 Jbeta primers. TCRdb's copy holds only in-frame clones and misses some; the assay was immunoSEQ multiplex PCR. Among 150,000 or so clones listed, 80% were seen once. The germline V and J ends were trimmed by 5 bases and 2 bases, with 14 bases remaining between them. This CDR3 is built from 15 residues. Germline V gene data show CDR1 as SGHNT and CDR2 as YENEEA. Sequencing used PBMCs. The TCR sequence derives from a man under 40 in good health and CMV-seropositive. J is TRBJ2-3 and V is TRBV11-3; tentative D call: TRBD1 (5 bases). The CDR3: CASSVGRSDTDTQYF. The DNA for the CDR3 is TGTGCCAGCAGCGTGGGGCGGAGCGACACAGATACGCAGTATTTT.